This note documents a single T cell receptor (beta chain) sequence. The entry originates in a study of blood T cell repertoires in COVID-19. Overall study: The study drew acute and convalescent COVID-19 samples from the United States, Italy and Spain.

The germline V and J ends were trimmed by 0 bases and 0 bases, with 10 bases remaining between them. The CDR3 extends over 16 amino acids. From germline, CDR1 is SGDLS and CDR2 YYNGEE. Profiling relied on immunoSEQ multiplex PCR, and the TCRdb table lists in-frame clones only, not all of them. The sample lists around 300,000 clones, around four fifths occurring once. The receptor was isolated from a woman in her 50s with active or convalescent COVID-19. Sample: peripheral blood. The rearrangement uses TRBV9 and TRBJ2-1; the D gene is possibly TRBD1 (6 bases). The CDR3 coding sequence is TGTGCCAGCAGCGTAGACTCAGGGGCCTCCTACAATGAGCAGTTCTTC. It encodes CASSVDSGASYNEQFF. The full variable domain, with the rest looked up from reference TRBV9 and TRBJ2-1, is DSGVTQTPKHLITATGQRVTLRCSPRSGDLSVYWYQQSLDQGLQFLIQYYNGEERAKGNILERFSAQQFPDLHSELNLSSLELGDSALYFCASSVDSGASYNEQFFGPGTRLTVL.